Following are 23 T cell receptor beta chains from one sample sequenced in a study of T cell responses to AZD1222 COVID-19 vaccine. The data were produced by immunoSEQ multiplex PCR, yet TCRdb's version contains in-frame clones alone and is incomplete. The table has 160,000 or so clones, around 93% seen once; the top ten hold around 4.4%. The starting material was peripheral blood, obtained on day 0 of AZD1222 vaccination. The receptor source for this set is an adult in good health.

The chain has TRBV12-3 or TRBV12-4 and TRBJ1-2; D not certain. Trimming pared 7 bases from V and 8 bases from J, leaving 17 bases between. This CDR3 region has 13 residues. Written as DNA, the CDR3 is TGTGCCAGCAAGGAGAGAGGGTCTACCGGCTACACCTTC. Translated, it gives CASKERGSTGYTF.

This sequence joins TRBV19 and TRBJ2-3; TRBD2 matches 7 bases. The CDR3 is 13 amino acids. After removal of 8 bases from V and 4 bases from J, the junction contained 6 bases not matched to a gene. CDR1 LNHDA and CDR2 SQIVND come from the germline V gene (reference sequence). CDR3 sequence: CASRGAGSDTQYF. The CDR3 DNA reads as TGTGCCAGTCGTGGAGCGGGATCAGATACGCAGTATTTT.

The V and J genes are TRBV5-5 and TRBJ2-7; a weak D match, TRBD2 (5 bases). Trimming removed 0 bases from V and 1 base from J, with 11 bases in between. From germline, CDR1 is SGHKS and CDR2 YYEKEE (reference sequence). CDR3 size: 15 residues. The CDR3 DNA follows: TGTGCCAGCAGCTTGGGGCTAGCAGAATCCTACGAGCAGTACTTC. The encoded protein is CASSLGLAESYEQYF.

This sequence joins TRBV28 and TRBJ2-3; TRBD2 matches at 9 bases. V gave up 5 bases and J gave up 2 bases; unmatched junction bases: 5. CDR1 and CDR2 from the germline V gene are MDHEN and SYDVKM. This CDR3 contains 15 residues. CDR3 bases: TGTGCCAGCAGTCCGGGACTAGCAGTCACAGATACGCAGTATTTT. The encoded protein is CASSPGLAVTDTQYF.

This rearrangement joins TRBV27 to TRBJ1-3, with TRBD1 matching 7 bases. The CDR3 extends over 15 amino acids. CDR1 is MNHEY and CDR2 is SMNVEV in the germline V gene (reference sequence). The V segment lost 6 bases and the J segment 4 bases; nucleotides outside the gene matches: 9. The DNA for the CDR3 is TGTGCCAGCAGCCCCTCTGGGACAGCAGGAAACACCATATATTTT. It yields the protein CASSPSGTAGNTIYF.

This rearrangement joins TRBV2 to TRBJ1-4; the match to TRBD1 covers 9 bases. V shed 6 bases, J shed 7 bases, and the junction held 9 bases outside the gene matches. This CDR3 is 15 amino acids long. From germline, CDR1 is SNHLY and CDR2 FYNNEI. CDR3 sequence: CASRTTGGAGEKLFF. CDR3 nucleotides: TGTGCCAGCAGAACCACAGGGGGCGCCGGTGAAAAACTGTTTTTT.

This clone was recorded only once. In nucleotides, the CDR3 is TGTGCCAGCGATCCTGAAGCGGGATATGGGGTCGGGGAGCTGTTTTTT. Residues: CASDPEAGYGVGELFF. The chain employs TRBV28 and TRBJ2-2, with TRBD2 matching over 7 bases. In germline, CDR1 is MDHEN, CDR2 SYDVKM. V lost 8 bases, J lost 7 bases, and 16 bases stayed unmatched. The CDR3 runs to 16 residues.

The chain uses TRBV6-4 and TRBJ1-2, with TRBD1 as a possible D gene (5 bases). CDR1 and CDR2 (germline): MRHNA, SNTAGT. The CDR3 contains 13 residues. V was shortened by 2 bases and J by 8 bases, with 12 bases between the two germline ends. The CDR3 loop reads CASSDGGKGGYTF. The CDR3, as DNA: TGTGCCAGCAGTGACGGGGGGAAGGGAGGCTACACCTTC.

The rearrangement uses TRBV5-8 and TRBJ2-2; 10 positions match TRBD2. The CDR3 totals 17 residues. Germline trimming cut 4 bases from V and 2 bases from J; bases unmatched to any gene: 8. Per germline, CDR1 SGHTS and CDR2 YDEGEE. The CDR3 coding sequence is TGTGCCAGCAGCCCGGGAGGACTAGCGGTAAACACCGGGGAGCTGTTTTTT. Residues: CASSPGGLAVNTGELFF. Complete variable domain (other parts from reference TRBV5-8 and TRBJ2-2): EAGVTQSPTHLIKTRGQQATLRCSPISGHTSVYWYQQALGLGLQFLLWYDEGEERNRGNFPPRFSGRQFPNYSSELNVNALELEDSALYLCASSPGGLAVNTGELFFGEGSRLTVL.

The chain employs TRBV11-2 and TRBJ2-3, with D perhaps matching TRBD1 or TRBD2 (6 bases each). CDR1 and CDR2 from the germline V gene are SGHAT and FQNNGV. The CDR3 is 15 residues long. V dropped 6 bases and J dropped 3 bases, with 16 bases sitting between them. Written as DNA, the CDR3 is TGTGCCAGCAGATTAAGGGGGGCCCCGACAGATACGCAGTATTTT. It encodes CASRLRGAPTDTQYF.

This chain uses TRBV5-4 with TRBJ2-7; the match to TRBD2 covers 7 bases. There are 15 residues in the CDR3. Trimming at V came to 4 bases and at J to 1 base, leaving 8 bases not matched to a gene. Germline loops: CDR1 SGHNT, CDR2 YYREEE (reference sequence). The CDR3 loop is CASSHGGRGSYEQYF. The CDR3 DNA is TGTGCCAGCAGCCACGGCGGGAGAGGGTCCTACGAGCAGTACTTC.

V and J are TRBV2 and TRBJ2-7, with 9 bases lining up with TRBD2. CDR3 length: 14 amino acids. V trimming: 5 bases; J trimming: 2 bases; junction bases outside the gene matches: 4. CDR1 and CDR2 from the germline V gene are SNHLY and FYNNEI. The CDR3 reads CASSSGLAPYEQYF. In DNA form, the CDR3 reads TGTGCCAGCAGTTCGGGACTAGCTCCCTACGAGCAGTACTTC.

CDR3 nucleotides: TGTGCCAGCAGCCAACGAAGGGTACAGGGGGCGGAGACCCAGTACTTC. Its translation: CASSQRRVQGAETQYF. The rearrangement uses TRBV3-1 (or the pseudogene TRBV3-2) and TRBJ2-5; TRBD1 matches 9 bases. Germline CDR1 LGHDT, CDR2 YNNKEL (reference sequence). Losses at the gene ends were 2 bases for V and 5 bases for J; bases not matched to a gene: 9. The CDR3 is made up of 16 amino acids.

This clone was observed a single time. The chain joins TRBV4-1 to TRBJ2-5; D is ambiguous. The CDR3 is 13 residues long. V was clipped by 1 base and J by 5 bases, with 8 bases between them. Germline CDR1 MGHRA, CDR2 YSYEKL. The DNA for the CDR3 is TGCGCCAGCAGCCAAGTTTTTAGGGAGACCCAGTACTTC. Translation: CASSQVFRETQYF.

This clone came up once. CDR3 DNA sequence: TGTGCCAGTAGCCTGACAGCTTCTGGGGCCAACGTCCTGACTTTC. Translating it yields CASSLTASGANVLTF. The chain combines TRBV19 with TRBJ2-6; D is perhaps TRBD1 (5 bases). V lost 6 bases and J 1 base, leaving 10 bases between the germline ends. The germline V gene encodes CDR1 LNHDA and CDR2 SQIVND (reference sequence). CDR3 length: 15 amino acids.

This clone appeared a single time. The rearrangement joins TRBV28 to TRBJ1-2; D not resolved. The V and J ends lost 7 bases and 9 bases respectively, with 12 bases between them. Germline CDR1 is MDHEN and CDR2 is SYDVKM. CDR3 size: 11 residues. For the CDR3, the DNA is TGTGCCAGCATGACCCCCCTGAGCTACACCTTC. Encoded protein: CASMTPLSYTF.

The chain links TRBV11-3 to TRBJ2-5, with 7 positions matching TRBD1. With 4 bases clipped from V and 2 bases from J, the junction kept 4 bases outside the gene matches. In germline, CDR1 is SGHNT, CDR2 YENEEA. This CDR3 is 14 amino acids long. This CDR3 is CASSWEQGQETQYF. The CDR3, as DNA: TGTGCCAGCAGCTGGGAACAGGGGCAAGAGACCCAGTACTTC.

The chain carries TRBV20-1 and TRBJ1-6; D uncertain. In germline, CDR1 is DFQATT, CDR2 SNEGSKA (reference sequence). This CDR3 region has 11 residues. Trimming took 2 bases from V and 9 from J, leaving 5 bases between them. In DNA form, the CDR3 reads TGCAGTGCTAGACGAGGTTCACCCCTCCACTTT. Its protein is CSARRGSPLHF.

CDR3 residues: CASSQGTGEFYEQYF. The CDR3 bases are TGTGCCAGCAGCCAAGGGACGGGAGAGTTCTACGAGCAGTACTTC. The rearrangement uses TRBV3-1 (or the pseudogene TRBV3-2) and TRBJ2-7; weak D call: TRBD2 (6 bases). Trimming left V 1 base short and J 3 bases short, with 13 bases between. Germline loops: CDR1 LGHDT, CDR2 YNNKEL (reference sequence). The CDR3 runs to 15 residues.

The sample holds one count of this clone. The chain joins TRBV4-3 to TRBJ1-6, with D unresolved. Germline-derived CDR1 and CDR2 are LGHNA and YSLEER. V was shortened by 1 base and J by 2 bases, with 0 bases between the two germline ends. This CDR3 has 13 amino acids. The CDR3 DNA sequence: TGCGCCAGCAGCCAAGCCTATAATTCACCCCTCCACTTT. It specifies CASSQAYNSPLHF.

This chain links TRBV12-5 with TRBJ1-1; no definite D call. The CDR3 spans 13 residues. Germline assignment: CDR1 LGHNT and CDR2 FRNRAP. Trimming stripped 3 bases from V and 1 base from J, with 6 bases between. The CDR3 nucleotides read TGTGCTAGTGGTTTATCGGGGAACACTGAAGCTTTCTTT. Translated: CASGLSGNTEAFF.

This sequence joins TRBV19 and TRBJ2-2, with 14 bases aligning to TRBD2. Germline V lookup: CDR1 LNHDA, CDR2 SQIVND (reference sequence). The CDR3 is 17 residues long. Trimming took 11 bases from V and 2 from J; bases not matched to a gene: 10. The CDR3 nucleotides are TGTGCCTGCGGACTAGCGGGAGGATATTTTAACACCGGGGAGCTGTTTTTT. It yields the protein CACGLAGGYFNTGELFF.

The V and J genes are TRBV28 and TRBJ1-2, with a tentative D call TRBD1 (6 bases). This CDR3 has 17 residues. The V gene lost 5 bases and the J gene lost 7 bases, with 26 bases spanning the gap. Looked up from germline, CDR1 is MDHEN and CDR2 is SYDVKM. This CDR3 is CASSTLLRGAGGGGYTF. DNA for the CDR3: TGTGCCAGCAGTACATTACTCCGGGGGGCCGGGGGAGGTGGCTACACCTTC.